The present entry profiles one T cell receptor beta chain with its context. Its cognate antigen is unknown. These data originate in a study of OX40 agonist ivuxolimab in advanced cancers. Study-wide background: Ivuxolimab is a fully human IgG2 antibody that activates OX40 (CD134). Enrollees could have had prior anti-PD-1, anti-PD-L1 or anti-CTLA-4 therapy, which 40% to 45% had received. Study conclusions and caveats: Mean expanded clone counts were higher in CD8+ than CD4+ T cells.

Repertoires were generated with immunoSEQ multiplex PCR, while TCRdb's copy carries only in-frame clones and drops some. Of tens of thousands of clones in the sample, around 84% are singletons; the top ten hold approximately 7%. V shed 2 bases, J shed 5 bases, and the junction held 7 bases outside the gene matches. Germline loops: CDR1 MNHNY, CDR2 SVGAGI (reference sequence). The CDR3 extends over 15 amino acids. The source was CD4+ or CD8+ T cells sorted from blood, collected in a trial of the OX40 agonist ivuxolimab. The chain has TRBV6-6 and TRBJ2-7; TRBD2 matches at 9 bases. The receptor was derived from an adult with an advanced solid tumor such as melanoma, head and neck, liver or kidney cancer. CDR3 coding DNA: TGTGCCAGCAGTTACCATTCTAGCGGGAACGACGAGCAGTACTTC. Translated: CASSYHSSGNDEQYF.